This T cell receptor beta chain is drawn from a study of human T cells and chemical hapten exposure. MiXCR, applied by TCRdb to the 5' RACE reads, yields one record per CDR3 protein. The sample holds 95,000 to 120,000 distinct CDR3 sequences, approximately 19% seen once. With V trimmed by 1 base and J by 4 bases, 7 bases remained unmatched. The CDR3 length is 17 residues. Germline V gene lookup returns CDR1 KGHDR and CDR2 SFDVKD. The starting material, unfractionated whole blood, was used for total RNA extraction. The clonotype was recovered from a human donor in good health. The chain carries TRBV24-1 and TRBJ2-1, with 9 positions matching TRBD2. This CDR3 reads CATSDFPAGGAYNEQFF. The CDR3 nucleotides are TGTGCCACCAGTGATTTCCCAGCGGGAGGTGCTTACAATGAGCAGTTCTTC.